A selection of T cell receptor beta chains follows, all from one sample in a study of radiotherapy plus CTLA-4 blockade in lung cancer. Measured with immunoSEQ multiplex PCR; TCRdb has only the in-frame clones, and not every one. The data show 65,000 to 85,000 clones, with approximately 73% seen just once and 9.5% to 10% held by the top ten. Sample: peripheral blood, taken from a patient treated with radiotherapy plus ipilimumab. These receptors originate from a human donor with non-small cell lung cancer whose response to radiotherapy plus ipilimumab could not be evaluated. Both conserved end residues are trimmed from each CDR3. Fields, in order: D gene, V gene, J gene, CDR3 protein. A D gene is named only where the DNA matches it firmly.

D gene: NA; V gene: TRBV6-5; J gene: TRBJ2-1; CDR3 protein: ASSYSIGQIHNEQF
D gene: TRBD1; V gene: TRBV7-6; J gene: TRBJ2-3; CDR3 protein: ASSFGQGRSDTQY
D gene: NA; V gene: TRBV6-1; J gene: TRBJ2-3; CDR3 protein: ASRYTDTQY
D gene: NA; V gene: TRBV5-4; J gene: TRBJ1-4; CDR3 protein: ASSLQGGRKLF
D gene: TRBD2; V gene: TRBV6-6; J gene: TRBJ2-7; CDR3 protein: ASSDPGTSSYEQY
D gene: NA; V gene: TRBV19; J gene: TRBJ1-1; CDR3 protein: ASSIVAPRGNTEAF
D gene: TRBD2; V gene: TRBV5-1; J gene: TRBJ2-5; CDR3 protein: ASSLVLAGVWETQY
D gene: TRBD2; V gene: TRBV7-2; J gene: TRBJ2-2; CDR3 protein: ASSLVGLGSGGTGELF
D gene: TRBD1; V gene: TRBV9; J gene: TRBJ2-2; CDR3 protein: ASTLRGTGIAGELF
D gene: NA; V gene: TRBV9; J gene: TRBJ1-2; CDR3 protein: ASSGAGFLGNYGYT
D gene: NA; V gene: TRBV19; J gene: TRBJ2-6; CDR3 protein: ASTFLLNNVLT
D gene: NA; V gene: TRBV6-5; J gene: TRBJ1-2; CDR3 protein: ASSTPGVNYGYT
D gene: TRBD1; V gene: TRBV4-1; J gene: TRBJ1-2; CDR3 protein: ASSRSPGTARNYGYT
D gene: TRBD1; V gene: TRBV5-4; J gene: TRBJ2-1; CDR3 protein: ASSPGQGYEQF
D gene: NA; V gene: TRBV19; J gene: TRBJ1-2; CDR3 protein: ASSPSSGVQYYGYT
D gene: NA; V gene: TRBV2; J gene: TRBJ1-6; CDR3 protein: ASSVRGGYNSPLH
D gene: NA; V gene: TRBV28; J gene: TRBJ1-5; CDR3 protein: ASTARGVGNQPQH
D gene: NA; V gene: TRBV5-1; J gene: TRBJ1-4; CDR3 protein: ASSPDPGGEKLF
D gene: NA; V gene: TRBV19; J gene: TRBJ2-2; CDR3 protein: ASSPRGFTGELF
D gene: NA; V gene: TRBV6-5; J gene: NA; CDR3 protein: ASSYSHRSDEQY
D gene: TRBD2; V gene: TRBV6-4; J gene: TRBJ2-1; CDR3 protein: ASSDSASGATYNEQF
D gene: TRBD1; V gene: TRBV29-1; J gene: TRBJ2-3; CDR3 protein: SVGTGGADTQY